This T cell receptor (beta chain) came from a study of blood T cells in healthy people across ages (dated by TCRdb to the mid-2010s). The study in broad terms: In model experiments, roughly one uniquely barcoded TCR beta cDNA molecule per two T cells was captured by template switching. Age-related changes in TCR beta repertoire diversity were measured in the study by deep sequencing normalized with unique cDNA molecular identifiers. Four age groups were formed from the donors: young (average roughly 16 years), middle-aged (around 41), aged (62) and long-lived (82). Donors of different ages were randomly distributed across sequencing lanes to avoid experimental bias. For two donors (one aged 18 to 29 and one aged 80 or older), the study analyzed two additional independent replicas of 1 million unique cDNA reads from the same blood draw. Here is what the overall study found, with its caveats: Because the CMV infection status of the donors was unknown, age-related changes in expanded clonotypes may potentially have been confounded. The long-lived group showed more naive CD4+ T cells, fewer expanded clones and increased TCR diversity than the aged group, suggesting age selection. A strong correlation was found between observed TCR beta diversity and the percentage of naive T cells measured by flow cytometry. Observed TCR beta diversity per million T cells fell roughly linearly with age, and a significant reduction was already apparent by age roughly 40. Conclusive comparison of naive and antigen-experienced compartments was prevented by the profiling of bulk unsorted PBMCs. Estimates of total diversity based on one million sequenced T cells were considered lower bounds and underestimates.

The roughly 39 donors, aged about 6 to 95 years, were systemically healthy Caucasian individuals from Russia. Roughly 10 milliliters of peripheral blood were collected from each donor into EDTA-treated Vacutainer tubes. Ficoll-Paque density-gradient centrifugation was used to isolate PBMCs, with at least 6 million obtained per sample. Trizol reagent was used to extract total RNA from the PBMCs, yielding at least 6 micrograms per sample. Naive CD45RAhigh/CD27high T cell percentages were measured by flow cytometry on a PBMC aliquot from every donor. Details on this clonotype: It lacks a known antigen. Within one base of it there is no much larger clone, and no base qualities were kept.

The library relied on 5' RACE. Instrument used: Illumina HiSeq 2500. A second PCR of about 7 to 12 cycles was run with a J-beta primer mix and a sample-barcoded 5' primer. A template-switch 5' adaptor carrying 12 random nucleotides introduced a unique molecular identifier onto each TCR beta cDNA molecule. At least 2.5 million CDR3-containing paired-end reads were obtained from each sample. All of the RNA was converted into first-strand cDNA using the Mint cDNA synthesis kit, with a TRBC-specific oligonucleotide serving as the primer. After uracil-DNA glycosylase treatment, a first 18-cycle PCR used universal primers M1SS and BC2_uni_R on all cDNA. In the paper's pipeline: Normalization of each sample was performed by random selection of 1 million high-quality reads, each carrying a distinct molecular identifier. Instead of being binned into consensus sequences, reads with shared molecular identifiers were discarded. CDR3 identification, clonotype clustering and error correction used MiTCR with a Q25 quality threshold and the strictest error-elimination algorithm. A nonparametric unseen species model with Euler transformation was used to estimate lower-bound total TCR beta diversity. TCRdb took the public reads, trimmed them with fastp at Q25, ran MiXCR for clone calling and kept in-frame beta chains. Here each entry gathers all rows of one CDR3 protein and keeps the most common genes and DNA. TCRdb's processing, not the authors', yielded these V and J calls. The sample table shows more than 1 million distinct CDR3 sequences, and 40% to 45% are seen once. Jointly, the top ten make up around 18% of the sample.

CDR1 and CDR2 are drawn from the germline V gene: SGHAT, FQNNGV. The CDR3 sequence holds 21 residues, the cysteine and phenylalanine included. Only CDR3 DNA remains: 63 bases, in frame from the first base. V was cut back by 2 bases and J by 1 base, leaving a gap of 24 bases between them. In this chain, TRBV11-2 is recombined with TRBJ2-6; TRBD1 could be the D gene, as 5 bases match. Sequencing was carried out using blood. This clonotype originated in a woman in her fifties or sixties in good health. The CDR3 sequence is CASSLLVILADSLSGANVLTF. The bases read TGTGCCAGCAGCTTACTAGTTATTTTAGCCGACAGCTTATCTGGGGCCAACGTCCTGACTTTC. Reference TRBV11-2 and TRBJ2-6 genes cover what lies past the CDR3, so the full variable domain is EAGVAQSPRYKIIEKRQSVAFWCNPISGHATLYWYQQILGQGPKLLIQFQNNGVVDDSQLPKDRFSAERLKGVDSTLKIQPAKLEDSAVYLCASSLLVILADSLSGANVLTFGAGSRLTVL.